One and the same sample provided the 5 T cell receptor beta chains below, sequenced in a study of tumor-infiltrating lymphocytes in primary liver carcinoma. They got blood RNA out of unsorted whole blood and also pulled out germline DNA. Total RNA (approximately 500 ng) served as template for TCR beta cDNA synthesis primed by a constant-region primer. Each TCR beta library was derived from three nested multiplex PCR rounds that employed slightly modified ARM-PCR. Primers for the first two PCR rounds were TRBV1-TRBV30 forward primers and a C-beta reverse primer (roughly 10 cycles per round). MiXCR, run by TCRdb on the multiplex PCR reads, gives a single entry per CDR3 protein. This table holds 150,000 to 200,000 distinct CDR3 sequences, almost 65% found once. The sample taken for sequencing was peripheral blood. The receptors come from a woman aged 55-75 years with primary liver carcinoma and hepatitis B virus infection.

A word on this clonotype: A much more abundant neighbour one base away suggests this may be a read error. The V gene is TRBV5-6, the J gene TRBJ2-2, with TRBD2 matching over 9 bases. CDR1 SGHDT and CDR2 YYEEEE come from the germline V gene. V lost 7 bases and J lost 5; bases outside the gene matches: 9. The CDR3 covers 15 residues. This CDR3 is CASCLSGSRTGELFF. CDR3 nucleotide sequence: TGTGCCAGCTGCCTTAGCGGGAGTAGGACCGGGGAGCTGTTTTTT. Variable domain in full (rest from reference TRBV5-6 and TRBJ2-2): DAGVTQSPTHLIKTRGQQVTLRCSPKSGHDTVSWYQQALGQGPQFIFQYYEEEERQRGNFPDRFSGHQFPNYSSELNVNALLLGDSALYLCASCLSGSRTGELFFGEGSRLTVL.

Note on this clonotype: This clone may be a read error of a much larger clone one base away. V is TRBV6-6 and J is TRBJ2-5; no firm D call. The V gene's germline CDR1 is MNHNY and CDR2 SVGAGI (reference sequence). This CDR3 has 11 residues. CDR3 sequence: CDSSATVHQYF. The DNA for the CDR3 is TGTGACAGCAGTGCAACGGTTCACCAGTACTTC.

The gene calls are TRBV11-3 and TRBJ2-3; TRBD2 matches 10 bases. V dropped 7 bases and J dropped 10; count of bases not matched to a gene: 23. The germline V gene encodes CDR1 SGHNT and CDR2 YENEEA. The CDR3 consists of 18 residues. The CDR3 nucleotides are TGTGCCAGCAACTTCGGGTCTAGCGGGAGACAACGGGGGGATGCGCAGTATTTT. Translating gives CASNFGSSGRQRGDAQYF.

This CDR3 reads CAWNRGYEQYF. The CDR3 DNA is TGTGCCTGGAATAGAGGCTACGAGCAGTACTTC. The chain carries TRBV30 and TRBJ2-7, with no clear D. The CDR3 covers 11 residues. V lost 4 bases to trimming and J lost 3 bases, with 7 bases between them. The V gene's germline CDR1 is GTSNPN and CDR2 SVGIG (reference sequence).

Concerning this clonotype itself: This likely comes from a read error, as the CDR3 has no conserved phenylalanine or tryptophan at its end. The chain carries TRBV29-1 and TRBJ2-5, with D unresolved. Per the germline V gene, CDR1 is SQVTM and CDR2 is ANQGSEA. V lost 5 bases and J lost 4, with 14 bases in between. CDR3 length: 13 residues. CDR3 amino acids: CSVPEGVGETQYS. The DNA of the CDR3 is TGCAGCGTTCCTGAAGGAGTTGGAGAGACCCAGTACTCC.